This TCR beta chain was documented in a study of neurological immune-mediated disorders. The J segment lost 7 bases and the V segment lost 4 bases, leaving 7 bases of the junction unmatched. CDR1 MNHEY and CDR2 SVGAGI come from the germline V gene. This CDR3 is 14 amino acids long. This clonotype has at least ten counts. The antigen is not known. Blood bank volunteers in Maryland, USA, served as healthy controls. The making of cDNA relied on 5'RACE with 10-nucleotide random UMIs. TCRdb ran MiXCR on the 5' RACE reads and lists one entry per CDR3 protein. This sample has 50,000 to 60,000 distinct CDR3 sequences, with about 15% found just once. Study conclusions and caveats: Patients with HTLV-1-associated myelopathy had the highest level of TCR clonal expansion, whereas patients with multiple sclerosis had the lowest level, falling beneath the level found in healthy controls. Expanded clones shared no identical CDR3 amino acid sequences across subjects, which suggested private TCR-beta repertoires in all groups.

The sequence came from a man between 60 and 75 years old in good health. Sequenced: PBMCs. The V gene is TRBV6-5, the J gene TRBJ2-1; the match to TRBD1 covers 7 bases. CDR3 sequence reads: CASSFVSRGNEQFF. The CDR3 DNA follows: TGTGCCAGCAGTTTCGTCTCCAGGGGGAATGAGCAGTTCTTC.